This TCR beta chain was found in a study of T cell responses to AZD1222 COVID-19 vaccine. Study-wide findings and caveats: Regions left unmutated in variants are reportedly the target of nearly half of spike-specific TCRs.

Regarding this clone: Its cognate antigen is unknown.

The CDR3 runs 12 residues. Deletions cut 3 bases from V and 12 bases from J, with 12 bases between. Germline values: CDR1 SGHVS, CDR2 FNYEAQ. The protocol was immunoSEQ multiplex PCR, while the TCRdb copy is restricted to in-frame clones and leaves out a portion. In the table there are 65,000 to 80,000 clones, roughly 90% of which are singletons. This TCR was sampled from an adult in good health. The rearrangement uses TRBV7-6 and TRBJ2-1; perhaps TRBD2 as D (6 bases). The source was peripheral blood, collected on day 0 of AZD1222 vaccination. CDR3 residues: CASSLRDGAQFF. For the CDR3, the DNA is TGTGCCAGCAGCTTGCGGGATGGGGCGCAGTTCTTC.